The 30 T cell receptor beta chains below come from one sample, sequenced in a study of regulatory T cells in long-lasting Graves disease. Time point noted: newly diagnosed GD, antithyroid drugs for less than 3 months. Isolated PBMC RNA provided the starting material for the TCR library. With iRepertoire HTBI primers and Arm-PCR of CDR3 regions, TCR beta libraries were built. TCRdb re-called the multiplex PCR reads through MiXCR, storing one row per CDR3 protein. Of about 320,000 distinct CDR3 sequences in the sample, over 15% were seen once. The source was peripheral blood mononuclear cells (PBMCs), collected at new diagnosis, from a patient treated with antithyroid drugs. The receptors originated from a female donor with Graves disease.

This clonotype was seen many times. The CDR3 sequence is CASSQDYAQFF. The CDR3 DNA is TGTGCCAGCAGCCAAGACTACGCCCAATTCTTC. The chain has TRBV3-1 and TRBJ2-1, with unresolved D. The CDR3 has 11 residues. Trimming stripped 0 bases from V and 16 bases from J, with 10 bases between. Germline assignment: CDR1 LGHDT and CDR2 YNNKEL (reference sequence).

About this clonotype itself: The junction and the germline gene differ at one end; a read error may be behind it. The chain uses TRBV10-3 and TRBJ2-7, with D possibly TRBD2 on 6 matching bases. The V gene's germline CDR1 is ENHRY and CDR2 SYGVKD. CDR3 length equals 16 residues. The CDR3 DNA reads TGCGCCAGCAGAAGAGGCGGGGCCGTAACCCTCTACGAGCAGTACTTC. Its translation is CASRRGGAVTLYEQYF.

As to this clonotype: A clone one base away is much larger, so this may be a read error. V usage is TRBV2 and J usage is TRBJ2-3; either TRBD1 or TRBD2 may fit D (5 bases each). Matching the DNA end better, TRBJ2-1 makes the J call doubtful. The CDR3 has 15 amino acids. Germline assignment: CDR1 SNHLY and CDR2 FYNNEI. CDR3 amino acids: CATKTGQRPGDEQFF. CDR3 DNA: TGTGCCACCAAAACAGGCCAGCGGCCTGGAGACGAGCAGTTCTTC.

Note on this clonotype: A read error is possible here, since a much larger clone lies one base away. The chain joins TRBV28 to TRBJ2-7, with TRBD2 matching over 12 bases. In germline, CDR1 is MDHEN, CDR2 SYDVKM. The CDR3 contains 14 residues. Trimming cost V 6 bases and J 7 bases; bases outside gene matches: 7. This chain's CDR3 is CASSRLAGGGEQYF. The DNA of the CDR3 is TGTGCCAGCAGCCGGCTAGCGGGAGGGGGTGAGCAGTACTTC. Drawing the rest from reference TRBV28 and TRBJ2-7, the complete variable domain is DVKVTQSSRYLVKRTGEKVFLECVQDMDHENMFWYRQDPGLGLRLIYFSYDVKMKEKGDIPEGYSVSREKKERFSLILESASTNQTSMYLCASSRLAGGGEQYFGPGTRLTVT.

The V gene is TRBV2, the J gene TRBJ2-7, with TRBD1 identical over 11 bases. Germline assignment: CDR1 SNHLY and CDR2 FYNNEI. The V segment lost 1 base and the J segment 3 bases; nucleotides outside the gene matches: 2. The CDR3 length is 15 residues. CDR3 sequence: CASSEVGTGGYEQYF. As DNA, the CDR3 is TGTGCCAGCAGTGAAGTTGGGACAGGGGGCTACGAGCAGTACTTC.

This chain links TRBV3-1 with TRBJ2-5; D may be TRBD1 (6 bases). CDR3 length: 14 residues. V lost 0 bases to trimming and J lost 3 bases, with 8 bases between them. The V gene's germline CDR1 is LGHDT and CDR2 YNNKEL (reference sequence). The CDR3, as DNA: TGTGCCAGCAGCCAAGAGACAGGAAAAGAGACCCAGTACTTC. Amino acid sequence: CASSQETGKETQYF.

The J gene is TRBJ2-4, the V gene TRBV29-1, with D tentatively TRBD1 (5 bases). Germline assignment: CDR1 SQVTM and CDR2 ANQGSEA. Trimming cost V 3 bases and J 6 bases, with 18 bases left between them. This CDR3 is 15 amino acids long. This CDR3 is CSVEGPETDGNIQYF. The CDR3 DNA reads TGCAGCGTTGAGGGCCCAGAGACAGATGGAAACATTCAGTACTTC.

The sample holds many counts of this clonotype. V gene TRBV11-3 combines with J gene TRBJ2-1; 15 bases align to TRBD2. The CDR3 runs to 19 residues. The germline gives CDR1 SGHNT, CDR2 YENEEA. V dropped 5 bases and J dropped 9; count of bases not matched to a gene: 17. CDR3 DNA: TGTGCCAGCAGCATACTTGGATGGACTAGCGGGAGGGCCCATCCTGAGCAGTTCTTC. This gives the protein CASSILGWTSGRAHPEQFF. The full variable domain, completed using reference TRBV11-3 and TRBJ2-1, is EAGVVQSPRYKIIEKKQPVAFWCNPISGHNTLYWYLQNLGQGPELLIRYENEEAVDDSQLPKDRFSAERLKGVDSTLKIQPAELGDSAVYLCASSILGWTSGRAHPEQFFGPGTRLTVL.

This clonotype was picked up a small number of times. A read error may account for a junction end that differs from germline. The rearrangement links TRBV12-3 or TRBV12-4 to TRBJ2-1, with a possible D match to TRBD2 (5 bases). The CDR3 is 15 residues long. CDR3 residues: CASSPAEASEYERFF. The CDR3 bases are TGTGCCAGCAGTCCGGCGGAGGCCTCTGAGTACGAGCGGTTCTTC.

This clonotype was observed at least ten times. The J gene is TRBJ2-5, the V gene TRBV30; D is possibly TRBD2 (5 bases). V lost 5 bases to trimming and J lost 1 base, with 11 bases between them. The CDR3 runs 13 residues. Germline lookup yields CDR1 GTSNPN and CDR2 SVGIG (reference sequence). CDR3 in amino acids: CAWGQRFQETQYF. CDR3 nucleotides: TGTGCCTGGGGTCAGCGGTTCCAAGAGACCCAGTACTTC.

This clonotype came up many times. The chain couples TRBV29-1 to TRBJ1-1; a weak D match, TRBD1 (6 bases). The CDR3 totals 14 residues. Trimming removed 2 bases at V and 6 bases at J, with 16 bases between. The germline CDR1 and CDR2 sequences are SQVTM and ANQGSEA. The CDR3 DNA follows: TGCAGCGTTGAATTCTCAGGGGTTTCTTCTGAAGCTTTCTTT. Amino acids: CSVEFSGVSSEAFF.

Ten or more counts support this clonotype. Here the CDR3 DNA reads TGTGCCAGCAGCCGCCGGGTAGCGGGAGGACCCTACGAGCAGTACTTC. It is translated as CASSRRVAGGPYEQYF. The J gene is TRBJ2-7, the V gene TRBV2; 10 bases align to TRBD2. Trimming removed 6 bases from V and 2 bases from J; junction bases left unmatched: 10. Germline V gives CDR1 SNHLY, CDR2 FYNNEI. The CDR3 has 16 amino acids.

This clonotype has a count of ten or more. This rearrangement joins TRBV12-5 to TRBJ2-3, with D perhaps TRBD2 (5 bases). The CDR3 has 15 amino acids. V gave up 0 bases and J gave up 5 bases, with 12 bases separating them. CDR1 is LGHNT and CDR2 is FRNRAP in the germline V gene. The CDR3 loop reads CASGLVREGGDTQYF. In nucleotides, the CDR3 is TGTGCTAGTGGTTTGGTACGAGAGGGCGGAGATACGCAGTATTTT.

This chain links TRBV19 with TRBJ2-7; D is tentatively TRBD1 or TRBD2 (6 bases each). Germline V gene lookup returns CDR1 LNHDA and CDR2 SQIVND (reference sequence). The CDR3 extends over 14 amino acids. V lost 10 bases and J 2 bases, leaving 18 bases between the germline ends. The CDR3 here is CATQGGKGTYEQYF. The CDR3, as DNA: TGTGCCACCCAAGGGGGGAAGGGGACCTACGAGCAGTACTTC.

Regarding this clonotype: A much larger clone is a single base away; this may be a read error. The CDR3, as DNA: TGTGCCAGCAGTGAGGTTGCATCGCCTCCGGGTGGAGTCCAGCATTTT. Its protein is CASSEVASPPGGVQHF. The chain recombines TRBV6-2 or TRBV6-3 with TRBJ1-5; D remains ambiguous. The CDR3 covers 16 residues. V lost 5 bases and J 12 bases, leaving 26 bases between the germline ends. Germline values: CDR1 MNHEY, CDR2 SVGEGT.

The CDR3 region is CASSLAPGLTGGTQYF. CDR3 sequence (DNA): TGTGCCAGCAGCTTAGCTCCCGGTCTTACTGGCGGGACCCAGTACTTC. This sequence joins TRBV7-9 and TRBJ2-5, with no clear D. The V end was cut by 0 bases, the J end by 7 bases, with 18 bases between. The CDR3 is 16 amino acids. Germline CDR1 SEHNR, CDR2 FQNEAQ (reference sequence). Variable domain in full (rest from reference TRBV7-9 and TRBJ2-5): DTGVSQNPRHKITKRGQNVTFRCDPISEHNRLYWYRQTLGQGPEFLTYFQNEAQLEKSRLLSDRFSAERPKGSFSTLEIQRTEQGDSAMYLCASSLAPGLTGGTQYFGPGTRLLVL.

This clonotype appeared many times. DNA for the CDR3: TGTGCCATCAGTGGGCCGACAGGGGCGGACGAGCAGTACTTC. Protein sequence: CAISGPTGADEQYF. The chain links TRBV10-3 to TRBJ2-7; TRBD1 agrees at 8 bases. The CDR3 is 14 residues long. Per the germline V gene, CDR1 is ENHRY and CDR2 is SYGVKD. J gave up 5 bases and V 4 bases, and 7 bases lay outside the gene matches.

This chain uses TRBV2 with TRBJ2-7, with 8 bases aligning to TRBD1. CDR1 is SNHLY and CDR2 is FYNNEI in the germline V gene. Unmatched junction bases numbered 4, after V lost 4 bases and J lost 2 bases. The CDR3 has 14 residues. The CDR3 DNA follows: TGTGCCAGCAGTGGAGGGACAGGTCCCTACGAGCAGTACTTC. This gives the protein CASSGGTGPYEQYF.

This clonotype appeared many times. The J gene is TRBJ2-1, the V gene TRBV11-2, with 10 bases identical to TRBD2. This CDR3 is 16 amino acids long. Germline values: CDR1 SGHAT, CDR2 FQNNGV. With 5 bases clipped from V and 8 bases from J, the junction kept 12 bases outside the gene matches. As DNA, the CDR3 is TGTGCCAGCAGCCCCCCCCCTAGCGGGAGTTTCGATGAGCAGTTCTTC. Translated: CASSPPPSGSFDEQFF.

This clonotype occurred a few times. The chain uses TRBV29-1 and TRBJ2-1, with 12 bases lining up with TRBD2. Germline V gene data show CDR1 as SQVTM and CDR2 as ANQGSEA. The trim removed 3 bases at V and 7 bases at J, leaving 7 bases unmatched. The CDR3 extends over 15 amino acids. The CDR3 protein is CSVELAGGPGNEQFF. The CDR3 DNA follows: TGCAGCGTTGAGCTAGCGGGAGGGCCCGGGAATGAGCAGTTCTTC.

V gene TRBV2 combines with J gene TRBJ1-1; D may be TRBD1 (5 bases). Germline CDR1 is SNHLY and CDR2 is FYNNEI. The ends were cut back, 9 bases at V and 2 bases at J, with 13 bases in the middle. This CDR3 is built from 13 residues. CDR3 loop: CARKTVQNTEAFF. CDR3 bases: TGTGCCAGGAAGACAGTTCAAAACACTGAAGCTTTCTTT.

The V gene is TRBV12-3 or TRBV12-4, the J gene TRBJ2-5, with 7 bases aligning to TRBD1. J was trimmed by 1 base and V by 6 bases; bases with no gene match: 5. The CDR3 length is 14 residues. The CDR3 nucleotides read TGTGCCAGCAGACTCGGGGACAGCCAAGAGACCCAGTACTTC. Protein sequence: CASRLGDSQETQYF.

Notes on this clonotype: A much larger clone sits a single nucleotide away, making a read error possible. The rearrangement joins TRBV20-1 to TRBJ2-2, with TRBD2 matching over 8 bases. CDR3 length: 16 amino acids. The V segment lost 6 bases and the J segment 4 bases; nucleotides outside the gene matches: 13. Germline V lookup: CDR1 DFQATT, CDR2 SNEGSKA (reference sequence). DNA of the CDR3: TGCAGTGCCAGGACTAGCAGGAGGGCAGGCACCGGGGAGCTGTTTTTT. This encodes CSARTSRRAGTGELFF.

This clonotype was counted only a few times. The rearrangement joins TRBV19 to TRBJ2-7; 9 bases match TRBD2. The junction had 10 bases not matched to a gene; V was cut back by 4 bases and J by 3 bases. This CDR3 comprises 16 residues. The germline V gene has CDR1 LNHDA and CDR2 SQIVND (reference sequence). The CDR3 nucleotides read TGTGCCAGTAGTAGAGGCGGGGGGGGAGGACTCTACGAGCAGTACTTC. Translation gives CASSRGGGGGLYEQYF. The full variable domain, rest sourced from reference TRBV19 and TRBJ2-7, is DGGITQSPKYLFRKEGQNVTLSCEQNLNHDAMYWYRQDPGQGLRLIYYSQIVNDFQKGDIAEGYSVSREKKESFPLTVTSAQKNPTAFYLCASSRGGGGGLYEQYFGPGTRLTVT.

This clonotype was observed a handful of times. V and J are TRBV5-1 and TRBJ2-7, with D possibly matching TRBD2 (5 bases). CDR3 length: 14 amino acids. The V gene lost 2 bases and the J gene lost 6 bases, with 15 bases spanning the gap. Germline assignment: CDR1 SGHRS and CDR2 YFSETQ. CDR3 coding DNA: TGCGCCAGCAGCTTTGACATACCGGCGGGCGAGCAGTACTTC. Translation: CASSFDIPAGEQYF.

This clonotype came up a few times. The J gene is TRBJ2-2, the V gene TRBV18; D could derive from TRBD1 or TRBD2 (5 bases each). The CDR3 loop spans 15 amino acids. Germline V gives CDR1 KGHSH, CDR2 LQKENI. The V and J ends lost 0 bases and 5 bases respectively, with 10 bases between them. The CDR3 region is CASSPPSRETGELFF. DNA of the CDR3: TGTGCCAGCTCACCACCGTCCAGGGAGACCGGGGAGCTGTTTTTT.

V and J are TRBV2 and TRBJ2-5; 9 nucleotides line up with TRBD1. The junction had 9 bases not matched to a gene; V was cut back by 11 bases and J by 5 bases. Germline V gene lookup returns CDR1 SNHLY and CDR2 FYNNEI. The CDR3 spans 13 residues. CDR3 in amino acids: CAGGTGSGETQYF. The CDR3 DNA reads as TGTGCCGGGGGGACAGGGTCAGGGGAGACCCAGTACTTC.

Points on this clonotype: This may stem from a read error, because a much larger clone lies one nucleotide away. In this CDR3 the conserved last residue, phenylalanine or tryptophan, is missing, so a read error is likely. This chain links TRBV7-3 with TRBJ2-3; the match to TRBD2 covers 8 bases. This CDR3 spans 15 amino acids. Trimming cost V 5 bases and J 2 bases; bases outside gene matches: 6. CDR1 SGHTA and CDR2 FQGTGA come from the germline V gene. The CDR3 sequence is CASSRGTRLTDTQYL. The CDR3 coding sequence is TGTGCCAGCAGCAGAGGGACTAGACTCACAGATACGCAGTATTTA.

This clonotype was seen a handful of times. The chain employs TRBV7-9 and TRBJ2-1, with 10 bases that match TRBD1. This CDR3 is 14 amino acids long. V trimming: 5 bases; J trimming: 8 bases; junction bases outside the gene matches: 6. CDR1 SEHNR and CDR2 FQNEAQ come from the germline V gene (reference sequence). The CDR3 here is CASSNRDRGDEQFF. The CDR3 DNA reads TGTGCCAGCAGCAACCGGGACAGGGGAGATGAGCAGTTCTTC. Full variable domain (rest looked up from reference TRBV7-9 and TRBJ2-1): DTGVSQNPRHKITKRGQNVTFRCDPISEHNRLYWYRQTLGQGPEFLTYFQNEAQLEKSRLLSDRFSAERPKGSFSTLEIQRTEQGDSAMYLCASSNRDRGDEQFFGPGTRLTVL.

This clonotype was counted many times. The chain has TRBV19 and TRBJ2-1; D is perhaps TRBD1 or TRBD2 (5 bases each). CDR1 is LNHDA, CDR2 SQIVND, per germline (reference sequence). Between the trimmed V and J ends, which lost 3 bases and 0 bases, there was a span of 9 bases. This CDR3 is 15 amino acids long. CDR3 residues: CASSMGPGSYNEQFF. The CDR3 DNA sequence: TGTGCCAGTAGTATGGGACCAGGCTCCTACAATGAGCAGTTCTTC.